This passage covers 21 T cell receptor beta chains from one sample sequenced in a study of CD4+ T cells in melanoma. The table came from immunoSEQ multiplex PCR; TCRdb's copy has only in-frame clones and leaves some out. The data contain around 11,000 clones, approximately 65% of them seen just once; the ten biggest clones take up 10% to 15%. The material sequenced was cells from a culture (not recorded whether cultured in vitro). These receptors were collected from a human donor with melanoma.

The chain recombines TRBV11-2 with TRBJ2-1; D gene ambiguous. The germline CDR1 and CDR2 sequences are SGHAT and FQNNGV. The CDR3 loop spans 16 amino acids. Trimming left V 1 base short and J 3 bases short, with 13 bases between. The CDR3 sequence is CASSLGGATNYNEQFF. In nucleotides, the CDR3 is TGTGCCAGCAGCTTAGGAGGCGCAACCAACTACAATGAGCAGTTCTTC.

The V and J genes are TRBV6-6 and TRBJ1-5; unclear D gene. The CDR3 covers 13 residues. Germline V gene data show CDR1 as MNHNY and CDR2 as SVGAGI (reference sequence). Between the trimmed V and J ends, which lost 2 bases and 7 bases, there was a span of 9 bases. The CDR3 protein is CASSYGEEQPQHF. CDR3 in DNA: TGTGCCAGCAGTTACGGGGAAGAACAGCCCCAGCATTTT.

This clone was observed a handful of times. The chain is built from TRBV14 and TRBJ1-6, with 7 bases that match TRBD1. Looked up from germline, CDR1 is SGHDN and CDR2 is FVKESK. The CDR3 totals 15 residues. J lost 8 bases, V lost 4 bases, and 8 bases had no gene match. The CDR3 DNA is TGTGCCAGCAGCCGACACAGGGGCAAGGATTCACCCCTCCACTTT. Its protein product is CASSRHRGKDSPLHF. The full variable domain, with the rest looked up from reference TRBV14 and TRBJ1-6, is EAGVTQFPSHSVIEKGQTVTLRCDPISGHDNLYWYRRVMGKEIKFLLHFVKESKQDESGMPNNRFLAERTGGTYSTLKVQPAELEDSGVYFCASSRHRGKDSPLHFGNGTRLTVT.

J is TRBJ1-5 and V is TRBV30, with 9 positions matching TRBD1. This CDR3 comprises 15 residues. Unmatched junction bases numbered 4, after V lost 4 bases and J lost 0 bases. CDR1 is GTSNPN, CDR2 SVGIG, per germline (reference sequence). The DNA of the CDR3 is TGTGCCTGGACTATGGGACAGGGTAGCAATCAGCCCCAGCATTTT. As protein: CAWTMGQGSNQPQHF.

The chain has TRBV4-1 and TRBJ1-3; 8 bases are shared with TRBD1. The CDR3 runs to 16 residues. V gave up 4 bases and J gave up 6 bases; unmatched junction bases: 11. Germline CDR1 is MGHRA and CDR2 is YSYEKL. CDR3 in amino acids: CASSLGGQAVLNTIYF. In nucleotides, the CDR3 is TGCGCCAGCAGCCTCGGGGGACAGGCGGTTTTAAACACCATATATTTT.

V is TRBV5-1 and J is TRBJ2-3; TRBD2 aligns across 8 bases. Germline values: CDR1 SGHRS, CDR2 YFSETQ. V dropped 4 bases and J dropped 2; count of bases not matched to a gene: 3. CDR3 length: 14 residues. The CDR3 coding sequence is TGCGCCAGCAGCCGGGGGGGCTACACAGATACGCAGTATTTT. Protein product: CASSRGGYTDTQYF.

This clone was picked up a small number of times. The gene calls are TRBV5-1 and TRBJ2-5; D remains ambiguous. Looked up from germline, CDR1 is SGHRS and CDR2 is YFSETQ. The CDR3 runs 11 residues. The V end lost 7 bases, the J end lost 5 bases, and 9 bases lay between the germline ends. Here the CDR3 reads CASGEGETQYF. The CDR3 DNA is TGCGCCAGCGGGGAAGGCGAGACCCAGTACTTC.

V usage is TRBV6-5 and J usage is TRBJ1-1; D unclear. The length of the CDR3 is 13 residues. The V end was cut by 6 bases, the J end by 0 bases, with 8 bases between. Germline values: CDR1 MNHEY, CDR2 SVGAGI. The CDR3 spells CASSSALNTEAFF. The CDR3 nucleotides are TGTGCCAGCAGCTCCGCACTGAACACTGAAGCTTTCTTT.

This clone was counted once. This chain links TRBV4-1 with TRBJ2-2; 7 nucleotides agree with TRBD1. V was clipped by 1 base and J by 1 base; unmatched bases: 0. Germline lookup yields CDR1 MGHRA and CDR2 YSYEKL. This CDR3 region has 15 residues. CDR3 sequence: CASSQAGGNTGELFF. The CDR3 DNA reads TGCGCCAGCAGCCAAGCAGGGGGGAACACCGGGGAGCTGTTTTTT.

The chain couples TRBV18 to TRBJ2-2, with 11 bases matching TRBD1. The CDR3 totals 16 residues. Losses at the gene ends were 1 base for V and 6 bases for J; bases not matched to a gene: 4. Germline values: CDR1 KGHSH, CDR2 LQKENI. This CDR3 reads CASSPQPGQGAGELFF. The CDR3 nucleotides are TGTGCCAGCTCACCACAGCCGGGACAGGGGGCCGGGGAGCTGTTTTTT. The whole variable domain, filled in from reference TRBV18 and TRBJ2-2, reads NAGVMQNPRHLVRRRGQEARLRCSPMKGHSHVYWYRQLPEEGLKFMVYLQKENIIDESGMPKERFSAEFPKEGPSILRIQQVVRGDSAAYFCASSPQPGQGAGELFFGEGSRLTVL.

V gene TRBV11-2 combines with J gene TRBJ2-7; D is perhaps TRBD1 (6 bases). V gave up 1 base and J gave up 2 bases, with 9 bases separating them. The CDR3 sequence is 14 residues long. CDR1 is SGHAT, CDR2 FQNNGV, per germline. The CDR3 nucleotides read TGTGCCAGCAGCTTAGTAGGACAGACCTACGAGCAGTACTTC. This codes for CASSLVGQTYEQYF.

The table lists this clone with a few counts. V gene TRBV19 combines with J gene TRBJ1-1; D might be TRBD1 (5 bases). The CDR3 is 16 residues long. Germline-derived CDR1 and CDR2 are LNHDA and SQIVND (reference sequence). Between the trimmed V and J ends, which lost 3 bases and 0 bases, there was a span of 14 bases. DNA for the CDR3: TGTGCCAGTAGTATTATCTCGGCAGGGTTGAACACTGAAGCTTTCTTT. Translation: CASSIISAGLNTEAFF.

The rearrangement uses TRBV5-1 and TRBJ2-7, with 7 bases fitting TRBD1. This CDR3 spans 14 amino acids. Germline V gives CDR1 SGHRS, CDR2 YFSETQ. The ends lost 7 bases at V and 4 bases at J; junction bases unmatched: 11. CDR3 nucleotides: TGCGCCAGCCGGTCCGGGACAGTTGAGTACGAGCAGTACTTC. Translation: CASRSGTVEYEQYF.

The V call is TRBV5-5, the J call TRBJ2-5; possibly TRBD2 for D (6 bases). CDR1 and CDR2 from the germline V gene are SGHKS and YYEKEE (reference sequence). The CDR3 is 16 residues long. With 6 bases removed from V and 0 bases from J, the gap between germline ends came to 18 bases. For the CDR3, the DNA is TGTGCCAGCAACCACGGTGCGGGAACGAACCAAGAGACCCAGTACTTC. Its protein product is CASNHGAGTNQETQYF.

This chain connects TRBV11-2 to TRBJ2-7; TRBD1 agrees at 9 bases. CDR3 size: 17 residues. Trimming removed 0 bases from V and 4 bases from J; junction bases left unmatched: 10. Germline V CDR1 and CDR2: SGHAT, FQNNGV. The CDR3 is CASSLDVGQGIPYEQYF. CDR3 DNA sequence: TGTGCCAGCAGCTTAGATGTGGGACAGGGAATCCCATACGAGCAGTACTTC.

This chain links TRBV15 with TRBJ2-4; D is undetermined. Trimming left V 1 base short and J 0 bases short, with 16 bases between. Per the germline V gene, CDR1 is LNHNV and CDR2 is YYDKDF (reference sequence). This CDR3 is 18 amino acids long. Here the CDR3 reads CATSRGDANGLAKNIQYF. CDR3 bases: TGTGCCACCAGCAGAGGCGACGCGAACGGGTTAGCCAAAAACATTCAGTACTTC.

This chain uses TRBV5-1 with TRBJ2-3, with a possible D match to TRBD2 (7 bases). Germline CDR1 reads SGHRS; CDR2 reads YFSETQ. The germline V and J ends were trimmed by 0 bases and 2 bases, with 13 bases remaining between them. This CDR3 is 16 amino acids long. CDR3 sequence reads: CASSLGRGGYTDTQYF. CDR3 nucleotides: TGCGCCAGCAGCTTGGGTAGGGGGGGTTACACAGATACGCAGTATTTT.

The genes are TRBV30 and TRBJ1-1; D unresolved. This CDR3 is built from 12 residues. In germline, CDR1 is GTSNPN, CDR2 SVGIG (reference sequence). Here the CDR3 DNA reads TGTGCACGAGCCCAGGTGAACACTGAAGCTTTCTTT. Protein product: CARAQVNTEAFF.

V and J are TRBV14 and TRBJ2-7; 10 bases match TRBD2. CDR1 and CDR2 (germline): SGHDN, FVKESK. This CDR3 spans 14 amino acids. Trimming at V came to 3 bases and at J to 4 bases, leaving 3 bases not matched to a gene. The CDR3 is CASSQGLAQYEQYF. CDR3 DNA sequence: TGTGCCAGCAGCCAGGGACTAGCGCAGTACGAGCAGTACTTC.

This sequence joins TRBV6-6 and TRBJ1-5; perhaps TRBD1 as D (6 bases). The germline V gene encodes CDR1 MNHNY and CDR2 SVGAGI (reference sequence). Trimming left V 5 bases short and J 0 bases short, with 11 bases between. This CDR3 is built from 15 residues. As DNA, the CDR3 is TGTGCCAGCAGTCGAACAGGGTTTAGCAATCAGCCCCAGCATTTT. Protein: CASSRTGFSNQPQHF.

The chain joins TRBV7-8 to TRBJ1-4; the match to TRBD1 covers 10 bases. Germline-derived CDR1 and CDR2 are SGHVS and FQNEAQ. Trimming cost V 8 bases and J 7 bases; bases outside gene matches: 7. This CDR3 region has 14 residues. The chain's CDR3 is CASGRTGGTEKLFF. The CDR3 DNA sequence: TGTGCCAGCGGCAGGACAGGGGGGACTGAAAAACTGTTTTTT.